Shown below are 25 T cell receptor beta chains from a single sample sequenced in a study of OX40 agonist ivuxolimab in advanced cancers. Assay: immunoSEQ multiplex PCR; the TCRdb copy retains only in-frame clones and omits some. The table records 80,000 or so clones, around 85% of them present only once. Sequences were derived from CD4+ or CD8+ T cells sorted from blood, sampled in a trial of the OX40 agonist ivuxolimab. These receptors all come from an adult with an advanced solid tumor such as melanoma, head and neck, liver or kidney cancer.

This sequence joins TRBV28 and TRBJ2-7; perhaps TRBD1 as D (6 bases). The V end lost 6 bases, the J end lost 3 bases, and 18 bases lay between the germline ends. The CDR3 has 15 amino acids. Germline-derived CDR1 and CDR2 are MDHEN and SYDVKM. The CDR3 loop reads CASRDQGIGDYEQYF. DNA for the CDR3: TGTGCCAGCAGAGATCAGGGGATTGGGGACTACGAGCAGTACTTC.

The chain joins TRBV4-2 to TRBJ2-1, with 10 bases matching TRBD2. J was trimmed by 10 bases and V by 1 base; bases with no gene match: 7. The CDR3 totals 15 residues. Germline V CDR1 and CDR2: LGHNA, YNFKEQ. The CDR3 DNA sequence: TGTGCCAGCAGCCAAGTGAGAGCGGGGGGGGTGGAGCAGTTCTTC. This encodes CASSQVRAGGVEQFF.

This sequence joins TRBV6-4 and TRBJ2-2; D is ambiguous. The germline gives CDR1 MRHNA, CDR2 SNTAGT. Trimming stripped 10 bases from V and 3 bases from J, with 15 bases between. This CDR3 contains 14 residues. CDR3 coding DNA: TGTGCCACCAGGACGGCCGGATACACCGGGGAGCTGTTTTTT. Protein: CATRTAGYTGELFF.

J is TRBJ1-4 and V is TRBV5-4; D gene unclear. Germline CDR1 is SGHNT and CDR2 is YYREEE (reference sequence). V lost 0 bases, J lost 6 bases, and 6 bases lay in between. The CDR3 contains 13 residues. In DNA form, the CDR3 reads TGTGCCAGCAGCTTGGGTCCGGATGAAAAACTGTTTTTT. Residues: CASSLGPDEKLFF.

The CDR3 spells CASSLAPGTPGYTF. CDR3 coding DNA: TGCGCCAGCAGCTTGGCACCCGGGACACCCGGCTACACCTTC. The chain uses TRBV5-1 and TRBJ1-2, with a possible D match to TRBD1 (6 bases). V lost 0 bases and J lost 8, with 14 bases in between. The CDR3 is made up of 14 amino acids. Germline CDR1 reads SGHRS; CDR2 reads YFSETQ. Full variable domain (remainder filled in from reference TRBV5-1 and TRBJ1-2): KAGVTQTPRYLIKTRGQQVTLSCSPISGHRSVSWYQQTPGQGLQFLFEYFSETQRNKGNFPGRFSGRQFSNSRSEMNVSTLELGDSALYLCASSLAPGTPGYTFGSGTRLTVV.

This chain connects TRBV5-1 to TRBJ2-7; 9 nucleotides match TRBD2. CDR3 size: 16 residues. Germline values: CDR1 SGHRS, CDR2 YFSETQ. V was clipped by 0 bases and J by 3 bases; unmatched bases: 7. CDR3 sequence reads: CASSLGGTSTIYEQYF. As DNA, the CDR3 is TGCGCCAGCAGCTTGGGAGGGACTAGCACCATCTACGAGCAGTACTTC.

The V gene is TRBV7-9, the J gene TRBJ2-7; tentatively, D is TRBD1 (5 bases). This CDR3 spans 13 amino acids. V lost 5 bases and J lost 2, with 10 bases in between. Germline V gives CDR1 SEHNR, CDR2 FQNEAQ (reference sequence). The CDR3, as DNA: TGTGCCAGCAGCCGGACACCAGCCTACGAGCAGTACTTC. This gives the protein CASSRTPAYEQYF.

The CDR3 DNA reads as TGTGCCAGTAGATCGGGACAGGGATACACTGAAGCTTTCTTT. Protein product: CASRSGQGYTEAFF. V gene TRBV19 combines with J gene TRBJ1-1; 9 bases fit TRBD1. There are 14 residues in the CDR3. Trimming took 6 bases from V and 3 from J; bases not matched to a gene: 5. The germline CDR1 and CDR2 sequences are LNHDA and SQIVND (reference sequence).

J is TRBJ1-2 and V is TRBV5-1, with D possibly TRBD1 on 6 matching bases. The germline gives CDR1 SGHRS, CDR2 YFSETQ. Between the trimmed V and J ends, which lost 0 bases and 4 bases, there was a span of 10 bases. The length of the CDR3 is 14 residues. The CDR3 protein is CASSLEGVRYGYTF. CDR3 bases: TGCGCCAGCAGCTTGGAGGGGGTTCGCTATGGCTACACCTTC.

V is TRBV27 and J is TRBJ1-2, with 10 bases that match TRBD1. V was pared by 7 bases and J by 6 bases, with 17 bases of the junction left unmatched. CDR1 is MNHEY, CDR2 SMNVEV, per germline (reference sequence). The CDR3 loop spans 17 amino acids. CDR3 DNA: TGTGCCAGCAACGTGGTGGACAGGGGGATCTTAGGGGATGGCTACACCTTC. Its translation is CASNVVDRGILGDGYTF.

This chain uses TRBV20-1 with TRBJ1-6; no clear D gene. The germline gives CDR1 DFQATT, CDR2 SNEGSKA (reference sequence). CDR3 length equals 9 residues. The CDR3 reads CSPNSPLHF. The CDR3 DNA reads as TGCAGCCCCAATTCACCCCTCCACTTT.

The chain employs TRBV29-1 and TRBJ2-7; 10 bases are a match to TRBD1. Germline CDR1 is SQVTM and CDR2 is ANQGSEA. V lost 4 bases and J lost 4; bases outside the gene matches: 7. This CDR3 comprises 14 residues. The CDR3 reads CSVAPGQGSYEQYF. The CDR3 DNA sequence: TGCAGCGTTGCACCGGGACAGGGGTCATACGAGCAGTACTTC.

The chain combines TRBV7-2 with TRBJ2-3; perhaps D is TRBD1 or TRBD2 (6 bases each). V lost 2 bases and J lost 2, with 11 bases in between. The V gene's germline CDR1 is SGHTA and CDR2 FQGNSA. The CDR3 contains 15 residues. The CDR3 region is CASSLWGALTDTQYF. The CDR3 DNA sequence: TGTGCCAGCAGCTTATGGGGGGCCCTCACAGATACGCAGTATTTT.

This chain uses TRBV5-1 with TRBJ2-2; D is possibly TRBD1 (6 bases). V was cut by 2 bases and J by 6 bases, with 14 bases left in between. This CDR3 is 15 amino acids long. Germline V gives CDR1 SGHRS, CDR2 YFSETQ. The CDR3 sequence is CASSFDRSGAGELFF. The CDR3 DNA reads TGCGCCAGCAGCTTCGACAGGTCCGGGGCCGGGGAGCTGTTTTTT.

The CDR3 loop reads CASRLWDTNTEAFF. CDR3 sequence (DNA): TGTGCCAGTAGATTATGGGACACGAACACTGAAGCTTTCTTT. The chain recombines TRBV19 with TRBJ1-1, with D possibly TRBD1 on 6 matching bases. Germline CDR1 and CDR2: LNHDA and SQIVND (reference sequence). The length of the CDR3 is 14 residues. Deletions cut 6 bases from V and 1 base from J, with 12 bases between.

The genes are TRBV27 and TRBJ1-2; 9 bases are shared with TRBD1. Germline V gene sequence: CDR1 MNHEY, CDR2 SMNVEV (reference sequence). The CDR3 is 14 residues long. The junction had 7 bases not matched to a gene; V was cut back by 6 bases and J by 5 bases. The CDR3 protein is CASRGTGKGYGYTF. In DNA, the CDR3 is TGTGCCAGCAGAGGGACAGGGAAAGGGTATGGCTACACCTTC.

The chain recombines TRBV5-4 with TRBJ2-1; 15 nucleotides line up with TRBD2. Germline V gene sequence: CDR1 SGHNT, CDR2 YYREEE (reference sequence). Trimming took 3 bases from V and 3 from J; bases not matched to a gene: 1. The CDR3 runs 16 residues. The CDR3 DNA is TGTGCCAGCAGCTCGGGACTAGCGGGGGGCTACAATGAGCAGTTCTTC. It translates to CASSSGLAGGYNEQFF.

The chain's CDR3 is CASSRLASTGELFF. The CDR3 DNA reads as TGTGCCAGCAGCCGACTAGCGTCGACCGGGGAGCTGTTTTTT. The gene calls are TRBV11-3 and TRBJ2-2; 8 bases are a match to TRBD2. Trimming cost V 5 bases and J 5 bases; bases outside gene matches: 4. This CDR3 spans 14 amino acids. The germline gives CDR1 SGHNT, CDR2 YENEEA. The entire variable domain, with the rest obtained from reference TRBV11-3 and TRBJ2-2, is as follows: EAGVVQSPRYKIIEKKQPVAFWCNPISGHNTLYWYLQNLGQGPELLIRYENEEAVDDSQLPKDRFSAERLKGVDSTLKIQPAELGDSAVYLCASSRLASTGELFFGEGSRLTVL.

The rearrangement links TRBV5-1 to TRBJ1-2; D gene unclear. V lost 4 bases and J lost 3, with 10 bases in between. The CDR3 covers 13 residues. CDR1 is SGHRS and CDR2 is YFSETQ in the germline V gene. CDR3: CASSLTDHYGYTF. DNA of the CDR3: TGCGCCAGCAGCCTAACAGATCACTATGGCTACACCTTC.

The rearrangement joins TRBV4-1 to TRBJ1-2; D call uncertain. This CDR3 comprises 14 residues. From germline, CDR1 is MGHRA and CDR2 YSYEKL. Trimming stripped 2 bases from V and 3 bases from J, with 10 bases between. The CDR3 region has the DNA TGCGCCAGCAGCCAAATTAGCGGGGACTATGGCTACACCTTC. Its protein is CASSQISGDYGYTF.

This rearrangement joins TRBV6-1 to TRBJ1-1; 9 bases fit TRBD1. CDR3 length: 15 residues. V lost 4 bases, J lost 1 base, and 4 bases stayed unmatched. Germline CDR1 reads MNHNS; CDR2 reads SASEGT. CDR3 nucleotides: TGTGCCAGCAGTGTACGACAGGGGGGGAACACTGAAGCTTTCTTT. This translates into CASSVRQGGNTEAFF.

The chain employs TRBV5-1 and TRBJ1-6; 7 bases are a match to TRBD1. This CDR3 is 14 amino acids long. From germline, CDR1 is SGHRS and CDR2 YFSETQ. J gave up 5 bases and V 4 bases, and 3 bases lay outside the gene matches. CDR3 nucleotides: TGCGCCAGCAGCAGGACAGGAGATAATTCACCCCTCCACTTT. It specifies CASSRTGDNSPLHF.

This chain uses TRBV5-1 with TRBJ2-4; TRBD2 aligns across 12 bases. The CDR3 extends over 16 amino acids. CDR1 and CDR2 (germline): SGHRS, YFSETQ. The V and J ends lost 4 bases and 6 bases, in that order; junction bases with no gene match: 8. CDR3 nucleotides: TGCGCCAGCAGCGCAACTAGCGGGAGGACGGGAAACATTCAGTACTTC. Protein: CASSATSGRTGNIQYF.

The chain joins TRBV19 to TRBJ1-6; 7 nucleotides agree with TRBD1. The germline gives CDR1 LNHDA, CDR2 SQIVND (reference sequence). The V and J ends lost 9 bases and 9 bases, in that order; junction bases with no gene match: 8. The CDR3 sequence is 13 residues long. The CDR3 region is CASRDSPISPLHF. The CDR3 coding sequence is TGTGCCAGCCGGGACAGTCCTATTTCACCCCTCCACTTT. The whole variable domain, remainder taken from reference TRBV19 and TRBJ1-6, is DGGITQSPKYLFRKEGQNVTLSCEQNLNHDAMYWYRQDPGQGLRLIYYSQIVNDFQKGDIAEGYSVSREKKESFPLTVTSAQKNPTAFYLCASRDSPISPLHFGNGTRLTVT.

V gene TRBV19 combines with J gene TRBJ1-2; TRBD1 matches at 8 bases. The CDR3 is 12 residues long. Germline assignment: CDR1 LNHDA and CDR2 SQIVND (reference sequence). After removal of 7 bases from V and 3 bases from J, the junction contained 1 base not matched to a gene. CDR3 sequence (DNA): TGTGCCAGTAAGGACAGGGACTATGGCTACACCTTC. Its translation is CASKDRDYGYTF.